The clone carrying this TCR beta chain was seen only a few times. TCR beta CDR3 sequences were amplified from RNA transcripts. With the HTBI primer set, the TCR CDR3 went through a first round of RT-PCR. TCRdb reprocessed the multiplex PCR reads via MiXCR and lists one record per CDR3 protein. The table includes about 600,000 distinct CDR3 sequences, over 12% detected once. The data originate from a study of T cells in Graves' hyperthyroidism and ophthalmopathy. The V gene's germline CDR1 is LNHDA and CDR2 SQIVND (reference sequence). The V gene lost 3 bases and the J gene lost 0 bases, with 15 bases spanning the gap. This CDR3 spans 17 amino acids.

Sequenced input: blood. The V gene is TRBV19, the J gene TRBJ1-5; no clear D gene. This TCR was recovered from a woman aged 18-29 years with Graves' ophthalmopathy. CDR3 nucleotides: TGTGCCAGTAGTATTGGAGGCGGGAGATATAGCAATCAGCCCCAGCATTTT. This codes for CASSIGGGRYSNQPQHF. Full variable domain (missing parts from reference TRBV19 and TRBJ1-5): DGGITQSPKYLFRKEGQNVTLSCEQNLNHDAMYWYRQDPGQGLRLIYYSQIVNDFQKGDIAEGYSVSREKKESFPLTVTSAQKNPTAFYLCASSIGGGRYSNQPQHFGDGTRLSIL.